This TCR beta chain is drawn from a study of regulatory T cells in long-lasting Graves disease. Time point reported: newly diagnosed GD, antithyroid drugs for less than 3 months. Researchers made the TCR library from RNA that was extracted from PBMCs. V was clipped by 1 base and J by 4 bases; unmatched bases: 5. There are 18 residues in the CDR3. The V gene's germline CDR1 is SGHAT and CDR2 FQNNGV. According to the study, TCR beta libraries were built with iRepertoire HTBI primers and CDR3-region Arm-PCR. TCRdb re-derived calls from the multiplex PCR reads in MiXCR, one entry per CDR3 protein. This sample has approximately 230,000 distinct CDR3 sequences, with 15% to 20% found just once.

This specimen consisted of peripheral blood mononuclear cells (PBMCs), obtained at new diagnosis, from a patient treated with antithyroid drugs. The chain joins TRBV11-2 to TRBJ2-2; 14 positions match TRBD2. The clonotype comes from a female donor with Graves disease. This CDR3 reads CASSLVATSGRATGELFF. CDR3 DNA: TGTGCCAGCAGCTTAGTTGCGACTAGCGGGAGGGCCACCGGGGAGCTGTTTTTT.